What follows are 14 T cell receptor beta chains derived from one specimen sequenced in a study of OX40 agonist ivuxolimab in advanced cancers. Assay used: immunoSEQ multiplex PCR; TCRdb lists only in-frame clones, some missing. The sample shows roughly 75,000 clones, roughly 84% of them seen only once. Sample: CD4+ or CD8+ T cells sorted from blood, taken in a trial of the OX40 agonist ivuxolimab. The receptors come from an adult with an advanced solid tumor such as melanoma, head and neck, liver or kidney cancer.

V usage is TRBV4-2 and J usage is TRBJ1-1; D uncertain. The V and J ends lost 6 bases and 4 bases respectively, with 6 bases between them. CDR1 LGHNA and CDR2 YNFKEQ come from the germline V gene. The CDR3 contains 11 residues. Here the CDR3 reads CASRAGTEAFF. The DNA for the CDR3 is TGTGCCAGCAGGGCGGGCACTGAAGCTTTCTTT.

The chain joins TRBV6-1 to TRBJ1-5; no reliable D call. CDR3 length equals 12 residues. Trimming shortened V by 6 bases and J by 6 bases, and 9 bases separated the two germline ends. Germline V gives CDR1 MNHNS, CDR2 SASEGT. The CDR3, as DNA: TGTGCCAGCAGGGTACCTGGTCAGCCCCAGCATTTT. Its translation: CASRVPGQPQHF.

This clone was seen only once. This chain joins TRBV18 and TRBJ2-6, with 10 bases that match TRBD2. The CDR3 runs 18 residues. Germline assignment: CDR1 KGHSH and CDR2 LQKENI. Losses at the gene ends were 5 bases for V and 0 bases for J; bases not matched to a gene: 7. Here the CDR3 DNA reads TGTGCCAGCTCAGGGCTAGCGGGAGTAGGCTCTGGGGCCAACGTCCTGACTTTC. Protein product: CASSGLAGVGSGANVLTF.

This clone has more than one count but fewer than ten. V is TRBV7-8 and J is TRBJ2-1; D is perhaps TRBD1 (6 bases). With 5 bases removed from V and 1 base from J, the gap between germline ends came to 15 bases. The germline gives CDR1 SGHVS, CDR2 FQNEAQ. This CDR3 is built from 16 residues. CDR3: CASSRYRDGSYNEQFF. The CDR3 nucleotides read TGTGCCAGCAGCAGGTACAGGGACGGGTCCTACAATGAGCAGTTCTTC.

Here the CDR3 DNA reads TGTGCCAGCAGCCAAGATAAAGGGGCCGGGGCCAACGTCCTGACTTTC. Translation: CASSQDKGAGANVLTF. The chain uses TRBV4-2 and TRBJ2-6, with D tentatively TRBD1 (5 bases). V lost 0 bases, J lost 4 bases, and 10 bases lay in between. Germline lookup yields CDR1 LGHNA and CDR2 YNFKEQ. The CDR3 totals 16 residues.

CDR3 amino acids: CAWSALGQGKNTEAFF. CDR3 coding DNA: TGTGCCTGGAGCGCCCTCGGGCAGGGGAAGAACACTGAAGCTTTCTTT. This chain connects TRBV30 to TRBJ1-1, with D possibly TRBD1 on 6 matching bases. V was clipped by 3 bases and J by 1 base, with 18 bases between them. This CDR3 comprises 16 residues. Looked up from germline, CDR1 is GTSNPN and CDR2 is SVGIG (reference sequence). The whole variable domain, remainder taken from reference TRBV30 and TRBJ1-1, is SQTIHQWPATLVQPVGSPLSLECTVEGTSNPNLYWYRQAAGRGLQLLFYSVGIGQISSEVPQNLSASRPQDRQFILSSKKLLLSDSGFYLCAWSALGQGKNTEAFFGQGTRLTVV.

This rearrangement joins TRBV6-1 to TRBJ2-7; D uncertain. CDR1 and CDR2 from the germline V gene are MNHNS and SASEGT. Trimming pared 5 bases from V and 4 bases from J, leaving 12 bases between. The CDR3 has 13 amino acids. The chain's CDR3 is CASSPGLEYEQYF. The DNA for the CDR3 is TGTGCCAGCAGTCCTGGCCTGGAATACGAGCAGTACTTC.

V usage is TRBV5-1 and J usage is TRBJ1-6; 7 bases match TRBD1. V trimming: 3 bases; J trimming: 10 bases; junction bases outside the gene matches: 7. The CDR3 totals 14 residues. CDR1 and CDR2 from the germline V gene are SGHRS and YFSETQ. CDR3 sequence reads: CASSYTGVGSPLHF. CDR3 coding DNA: TGCGCCAGCAGCTACACAGGGGTCGGGTCACCCCTCCACTTT. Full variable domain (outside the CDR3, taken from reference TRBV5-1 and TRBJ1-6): KAGVTQTPRYLIKTRGQQVTLSCSPISGHRSVSWYQQTPGQGLQFLFEYFSETQRNKGNFPGRFSGRQFSNSRSEMNVSTLELGDSALYLCASSYTGVGSPLHFGNGTRLTVT.

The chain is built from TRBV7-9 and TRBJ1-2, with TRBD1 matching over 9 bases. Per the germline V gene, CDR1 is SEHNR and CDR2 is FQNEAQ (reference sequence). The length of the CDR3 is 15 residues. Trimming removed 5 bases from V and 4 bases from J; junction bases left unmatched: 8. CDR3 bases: TGTGCCAGCAGCCTTACGGGACAGGGCTTCTATGGCTACACCTTC. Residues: CASSLTGQGFYGYTF. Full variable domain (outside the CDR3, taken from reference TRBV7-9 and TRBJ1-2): DTGVSQNPRHKITKRGQNVTFRCDPISEHNRLYWYRQTLGQGPEFLTYFQNEAQLEKSRLLSDRFSAERPKGSFSTLEIQRTEQGDSAMYLCASSLTGQGFYGYTFGSGTRLTVV.

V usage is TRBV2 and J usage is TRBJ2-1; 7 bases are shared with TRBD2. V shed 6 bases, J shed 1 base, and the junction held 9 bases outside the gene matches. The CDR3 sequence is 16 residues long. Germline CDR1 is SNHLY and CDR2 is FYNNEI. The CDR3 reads CASRKRLADSYNEQFF. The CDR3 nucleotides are TGTGCCAGCAGAAAAAGGCTAGCGGATTCCTACAATGAGCAGTTCTTC.

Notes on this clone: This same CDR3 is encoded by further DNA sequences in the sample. The CDR3 region is CASSPSTDTQYF. CDR3 coding DNA: TGTGCCAGCTCACCCAGCACAGATACGCAGTATTTT. The chain recombines TRBV18 with TRBJ2-3; no firm D call. CDR1 KGHSH and CDR2 LQKENI come from the germline V gene. CDR3 length equals 12 residues. Trimming took off 3 bases at V and 0 bases at J, with 1 base between the two ends. Drawing the rest from reference TRBV18 and TRBJ2-3, the complete variable domain is NAGVMQNPRHLVRRRGQEARLRCSPMKGHSHVYWYRQLPEEGLKFMVYLQKENIIDESGMPKERFSAEFPKEGPSILRIQQVVRGDSAAYFCASSPSTDTQYFGPGTRLTVL.

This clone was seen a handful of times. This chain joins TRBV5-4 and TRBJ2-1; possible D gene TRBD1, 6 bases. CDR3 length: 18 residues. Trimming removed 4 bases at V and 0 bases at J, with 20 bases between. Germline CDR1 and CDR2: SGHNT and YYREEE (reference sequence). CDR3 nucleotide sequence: TGTGCCAGCAGCCCACCGACTACAGGGTACAGCTCCTACAATGAGCAGTTCTTC. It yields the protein CASSPPTTGYSSYNEQFF.

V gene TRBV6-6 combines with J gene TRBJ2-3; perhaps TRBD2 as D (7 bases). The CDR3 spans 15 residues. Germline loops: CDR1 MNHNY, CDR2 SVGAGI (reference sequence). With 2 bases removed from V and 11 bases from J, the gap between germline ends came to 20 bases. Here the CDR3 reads CASSYEGGPFQKQYF. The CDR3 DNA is TGTGCCAGCAGTTACGAGGGGGGGCCCTTCCAAAAGCAGTATTTT.

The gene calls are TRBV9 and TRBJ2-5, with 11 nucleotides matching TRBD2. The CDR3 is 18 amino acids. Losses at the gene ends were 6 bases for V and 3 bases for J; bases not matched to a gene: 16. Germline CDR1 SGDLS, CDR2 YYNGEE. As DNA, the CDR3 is TGTGCCAGCACCCCCGGACCCCTAGCGGGAGGTGGTGAAGAGACCCAGTACTTC. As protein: CASTPGPLAGGGEETQYF.